This T cell receptor (beta chain) was observed in a study of shared clonotypes between healthy human individuals. Whole-study results and caveats: Among non-shared clonotypes, generation probabilities were lower than among those shared by all four donors. Depth of sequencing was expected to influence donor clonotype sharing.

Method: immunoSEQ multiplex PCR; TCRdb's copy keeps in-frame clones and lacks some. The sample records 550,000 to 800,000 clones, under 80% being singletons. A note on this clone: Its matching antigen is unknown.

The healthy adult donors were HIV-negative and reported no recent acute infections or vaccinations. The sample comprised memory CD4+ T cells sorted from blood. Subset reported: CD45RA-negative fraction. This receptor was taken from a woman aged 25 to 45 in good health.

For the CDR3, the DNA is TGTGCCAGCACATGGACAGGGTATGATCAGCCCCAGCATTTT. Translating it yields CASTWTGYDQPQHF. This chain connects TRBV28 to TRBJ1-5; 8 positions agree with TRBD1. The CDR3 runs to 14 residues. CDR1 and CDR2 (germline): MDHEN, SYDVKM. V lost 7 bases and J lost 5; bases outside the gene matches: 7.